The 22 T cell receptor beta chains in this list originate from one sample, sequenced in a study of T cells in Graves' hyperthyroidism and ophthalmopathy (dated by TCRdb to the late 2010s). The library was prepared using multiplex PCR. TCRdb names Illumina HiSeq 2000 as the instrument used. Amplification of TCR beta CDR3 regions was carried out from RNA transcripts. The first round of RT-PCR for the TCR CDR3 was performed with the HTBI primer set and the Qiagen OneStep RT-PCR kit. TCRdb cleaned the public reads at Q25 with fastp, built clones with MiXCR and kept in-frame beta chains. CDR3 protein sequences are deduplicated, and each keeps its most common genes and DNA. The sample includes approximately 510,000 distinct CDR3 sequences, with roughly 20% observed a single time. Of the sample, about a quarter falls within the top ten clones. The sample consisted of blood. These receptors all come from a man aged 18 to 29 with Graves' hyperthyroidism.

This clonotype was found many times. The CDR3 region has the DNA TGTGCCAGCAGGGGGGGGACCCTAAACACTGAAGCTTTCTTT. This gives the protein CASRGGTLNTEAFF. The V gene is TRBV12-3 or TRBV12-4, the J gene TRBJ1-1, with D possibly being TRBD1 (5 bases). Deletions cut 6 bases from V and 2 bases from J, with 13 bases between. There are 14 residues in the CDR3.

This clonotype showed up many times. The rearrangement uses TRBV6-5 and TRBJ2-7; D perhaps matches TRBD2 (5 bases). The CDR3 has 16 amino acids. Germline lookup yields CDR1 MNHEY and CDR2 SVGAGI. The V and J ends lost 0 bases and 4 bases respectively, with 16 bases between them. CDR3: CASSYSGFDEGYEQYF. The DNA for the CDR3 is TGTGCCAGCAGTTACTCGGGTTTCGACGAGGGATACGAGCAGTACTTC.

This clonotype was found many times. This rearrangement joins TRBV12-3 or TRBV12-4 to TRBJ2-7; D is ambiguous. V lost 2 bases to trimming and J lost 6 bases, with 20 bases between them. The CDR3 consists of 16 residues. CDR3 sequence: CASSLYTRPFGSEQYF. CDR3 nucleotide sequence: TGTGCCAGCAGTTTATATACACGGCCGTTTGGATCCGAGCAGTACTTC.

This clonotype was observed a handful of times. The chain uses TRBV30 and TRBJ2-7, with 14 bases matching TRBD2. The V gene end was trimmed by 5 bases and the J gene end by 3 bases; junction bases not matched to a gene: 6. The CDR3 is 15 amino acids. CDR1 is GTSNPN and CDR2 is SVGIG in the germline V gene (reference sequence). The CDR3 bases are TGTGCCTGGTCTCCGGGACTAGCGGGGGTCTACGAGCAGTACTTC. It yields the protein CAWSPGLAGVYEQYF.

This clonotype was recorded at least ten times. The chain joins TRBV12-3 or TRBV12-4 to TRBJ1-5; TRBD1 might be the D (5 bases). V was cut by 6 bases and J by 5 bases, with 11 bases left in between. The CDR3 has 13 amino acids. This CDR3 reads CASSLGGDQPQHF. CDR3 coding DNA: TGTGCCAGCAGCCTCGGGGGAGATCAGCCCCAGCATTTT.

This clonotype was detected ten times or more. This chain joins TRBV2 and TRBJ1-6; D remains unclear. Germline V gives CDR1 SNHLY, CDR2 FYNNEI. V was clipped by 2 bases and J by 10 bases, with 15 bases between them. This CDR3 has 15 residues. CDR3 coding DNA: TGTGCCAGCAGTGAACCCCGGCCGCTAGAGTCACCCCTCCACTTT. This codes for CASSEPRPLESPLHF. The entire variable domain, with the rest obtained from reference TRBV2 and TRBJ1-6, is as follows: EPEVTQTPSHQVTQMGQEVILRCVPISNHLYFYWYRQILGQKVEFLVSFYNNEISEKSEIFDDQFSVERPDGSNFTLKIRSTKLEDSAMYFCASSEPRPLESPLHFGNGTRLTVT.

The rearrangement joins TRBV28 to TRBJ2-3; 9 nucleotides align to TRBD2. V trimming: 7 bases; J trimming: 3 bases; junction bases outside the gene matches: 5. Germline V CDR1 and CDR2: MDHEN, SYDVKM. The CDR3 is 14 residues long. CDR3 in amino acids: CASTPSGKTDTQYF. The CDR3 bases are TGTGCCAGCACCCCTAGCGGGAAAACAGATACGCAGTATTTT.

This clonotype has a handful of counts. The gene calls are TRBV6-5 and TRBJ2-7; 7 bases are shared with TRBD1. The CDR3 extends over 15 amino acids. Unmatched junction bases numbered 7, after V lost 4 bases and J lost 1 base. In germline, CDR1 is MNHEY, CDR2 SVGAGI. The CDR3 loop is CASSSTGTESYEQYF. CDR3 nucleotides: TGTGCCAGCAGTTCCACCGGGACAGAATCCTACGAGCAGTACTTC.

This chain links TRBV30 with TRBJ1-1; D remains unclear. CDR1 is GTSNPN and CDR2 is SVGIG in the germline V gene (reference sequence). Trimming shortened V by 4 bases and J by 0 bases, and 9 bases separated the two germline ends. The CDR3 is made up of 13 amino acids. Written as DNA, the CDR3 is TGTGCCTGGAATGTGGCCCTGAACACTGAAGCTTTCTTT. Protein product: CAWNVALNTEAFF.

A few counts support this clonotype. This chain uses TRBV6-1 with TRBJ2-2, with D tentatively TRBD1 (6 bases). Germline CDR1 is MNHNS and CDR2 is SASEGT. V gave up 8 bases and J gave up 4 bases, with 11 bases separating them. The CDR3 extends over 13 amino acids. The CDR3 nucleotides read TGTGCCAGCGAACAGGGCCCCACCGGGGAGCTGTTTTTT. This sequence encodes CASEQGPTGELFF.

V usage is TRBV5-1 and J usage is TRBJ2-7, with D uncertain. In germline, CDR1 is SGHRS, CDR2 YFSETQ. This CDR3 has 14 amino acids. V lost 4 bases to trimming and J lost 5 bases, with 16 bases between them. The chain's CDR3 is CASSRTGERHEQYF. The CDR3 DNA reads TGCGCCAGCAGCCGAACCGGTGAGAGGCACGAGCAGTACTTC.

This clonotype was seen only a few times. The chain couples TRBV6-1 to TRBJ2-2; D gene ambiguous. CDR1 and CDR2 from the germline V gene are MNHNS and SASEGT. Trimming left V 7 bases short and J 6 bases short, with 21 bases between. The CDR3 runs to 16 residues. CDR3: CASKTSRLVAAGELFF. As DNA, the CDR3 is TGTGCCAGCAAGACTTCCCGGCTAGTCGCGGCCGGGGAGCTGTTTTTT.

This clonotype came up many times. This chain links TRBV28 with TRBJ2-5, with a tentative D call TRBD1 (5 bases). Trimming shortened V by 2 bases and J by 7 bases, and 14 bases separated the two germline ends. CDR1 and CDR2 from the germline V gene are MDHEN and SYDVKM. The CDR3 covers 14 residues. The DNA of the CDR3 is TGTGCCAGCAGTTTACCAGGGCTGGGGATGACCCAGTACTTC. It encodes CASSLPGLGMTQYF.

This clonotype was seen at least ten times. The rearrangement joins TRBV20-1 to TRBJ1-1; 11 bases are shared with TRBD1. CDR3 length equals 12 residues. Germline CDR1 and CDR2: DFQATT and SNEGSKA (reference sequence). The CDR3 DNA follows: TGCAGCGCTGGGACAGGGGGCACTGAAGCTTTCTTT. Amino acids: CSAGTGGTEAFF.

The sample holds a few counts of this clonotype. The chain has TRBV19 and TRBJ1-2; no clear D. CDR1 and CDR2 (germline): LNHDA, SQIVND (reference sequence). The CDR3 extends over 15 amino acids. V lost 0 bases and J lost 5, with 13 bases in between. In DNA, the CDR3 is TGTGCCAGTAGTATAGATGGGCCGGCGCGGTATGGCTACACCTTC. Its translation is CASSIDGPARYGYTF.

This chain joins TRBV30 and TRBJ1-1, with TRBD1 matching 9 bases. Germline trimming cut 3 bases from V and 6 bases from J; bases unmatched to any gene: 11. The length of the CDR3 is 15 residues. Germline CDR1 reads GTSNPN; CDR2 reads SVGIG (reference sequence). The CDR3 nucleotides are TGTGCCTGGAGGGAGGGACAGGGAGTAGTCCCTGAAGCTTTCTTT. Its protein is CAWREGQGVVPEAFF. Filled out from reference TRBV30 and TRBJ1-1, the complete variable domain reads SQTIHQWPATLVQPVGSPLSLECTVEGTSNPNLYWYRQAAGRGLQLLFYSVGIGQISSEVPQNLSASRPQDRQFILSSKKLLLSDSGFYLCAWREGQGVVPEAFFGQGTRLTVV.

J is TRBJ1-2 and V is TRBV18; TRBD1 is a possible D gene (5 bases). Germline values: CDR1 KGHSH, CDR2 LQKENI. V lost 5 bases to trimming and J lost 2 bases, with 12 bases between them. This CDR3 is built from 14 residues. The CDR3 is CASSVRDGNYGYTF. As DNA, the CDR3 is TGTGCCAGCTCAGTCCGGGACGGGAACTATGGCTACACCTTC.

The chain joins TRBV5-8 to TRBJ2-7, with no clear D. The V gene lost 0 bases and the J gene lost 7 bases, with 17 bases spanning the gap. The V gene's germline CDR1 is SGHTS and CDR2 YDEGEE. CDR3 length equals 15 residues. The CDR3 nucleotides read TGTGCCAGCAGCTTGGCAGGATCCACGACCCGAGAGCAGTACTTC. Translation: CASSLAGSTTREQYF.

In this sample, this clonotype turned up many times. This sequence joins TRBV6-1 and TRBJ1-1; D remains unclear. Trimming shortened V by 2 bases and J by 7 bases, and 11 bases separated the two germline ends. The germline V gene has CDR1 MNHNS and CDR2 SASEGT. The CDR3 covers 13 residues. This CDR3 reads CASSEWSDGEAFF. The CDR3 coding sequence is TGTGCCAGCAGTGAATGGAGCGACGGTGAAGCTTTCTTT.

This rearrangement joins TRBV28 to TRBJ1-5; D not resolved. V dropped 5 bases and J dropped 7 bases, with 12 bases sitting between them. The CDR3 has 13 residues. From germline, CDR1 is MDHEN and CDR2 SYDVKM. CDR3 sequence (DNA): TGTGCCAGCAGTCCCACGGTGGGCCAGCCCCAGCATTTT. It translates to CASSPTVGQPQHF.

A few counts support this clonotype. The genes are TRBV3-1 and TRBJ2-7; TRBD1 agrees at 10 bases. The germline gives CDR1 LGHDT, CDR2 YNNKEL (reference sequence). V lost 9 bases and J lost 4; bases outside the gene matches: 9. This CDR3 has 14 residues. This CDR3 reads CASVGRDRGYEQYF. For the CDR3, the DNA is TGTGCCAGTGTCGGCCGGGACAGGGGTTACGAGCAGTACTTC.

The chain is built from TRBV28 and TRBJ2-5, with TRBD2 matching 10 bases. The junction had 13 bases not matched to a gene; V was cut back by 5 bases and J by 4 bases. Germline V gene lookup returns CDR1 MDHEN and CDR2 SYDVKM. CDR3 length: 17 residues. The CDR3 loop is CASSASLGLAEPETQYF. CDR3 DNA sequence: TGTGCCAGCAGTGCCTCCCTCGGACTAGCGGAGCCAGAGACCCAGTACTTC. Filled out from reference TRBV28 and TRBJ2-5, the complete variable domain reads DVKVTQSSRYLVKRTGEKVFLECVQDMDHENMFWYRQDPGLGLRLIYFSYDVKMKEKGDIPEGYSVSREKKERFSLILESASTNQTSMYLCASSASLGLAEPETQYFGPGTRLLVL.